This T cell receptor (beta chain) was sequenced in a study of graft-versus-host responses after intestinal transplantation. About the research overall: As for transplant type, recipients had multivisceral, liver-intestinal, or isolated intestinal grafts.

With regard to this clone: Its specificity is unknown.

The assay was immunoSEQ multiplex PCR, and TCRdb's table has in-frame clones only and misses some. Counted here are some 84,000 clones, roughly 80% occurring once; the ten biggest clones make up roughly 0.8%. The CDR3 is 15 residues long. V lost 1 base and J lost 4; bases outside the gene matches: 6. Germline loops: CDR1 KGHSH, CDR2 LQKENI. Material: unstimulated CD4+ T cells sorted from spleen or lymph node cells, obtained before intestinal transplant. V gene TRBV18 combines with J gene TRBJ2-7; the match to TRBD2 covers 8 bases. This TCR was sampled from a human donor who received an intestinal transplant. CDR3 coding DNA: TGTGCCAGCTCACCACTTAGCGGGGCCCAGTACGAGCAGTACTTC. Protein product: CASSPLSGAQYEQYF. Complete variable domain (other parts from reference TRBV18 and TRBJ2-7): NAGVMQNPRHLVRRRGQEARLRCSPMKGHSHVYWYRQLPEEGLKFMVYLQKENIIDESGMPKERFSAEFPKEGPSILRIQQVVRGDSAAYFCASSPLSGAQYEQYFGPGTRLTVT.